The T cell receptor (beta chain) under discussion was sequenced for a study of cytomegalovirus exposure and HLA in healthy donors. CDR3 length: 16 residues. Trimming took 6 bases from V and 0 from J, leaving 15 bases between them. The V gene's germline CDR1 is LNHDA and CDR2 SQIVND (reference sequence). The PCR contained 60 Vbeta and 13 Jbeta primers. Produced via immunoSEQ multiplex PCR; TCRdb's table is partial and in-frame only. The top ten clones hold 1.5% to 2% of a sample with around 170,000 clones, approximately 80% of them seen once. The sample taken for sequencing was PBMCs. The TCR comes from a man aged 18 to 30 in good health and CMV-seronegative. The chain combines TRBV19 with TRBJ1-3; D perhaps matches TRBD1 (6 bases). CDR3 sequence (DNA): TGTGCCAGTAGAACGACAGGATACGACTCTGGAAACACCATATATTTT. Its protein is CASRTTGYDSGNTIYF.